This TCR beta chain comes out of a study of blood T cells in healthy people across ages. Overall study results and limits: Observed TCR beta diversity per million T cells went down as age went up. This fall followed a roughly linear course with age. Donors of long life had a larger count of naive CD4+ cells and greater diversity than aged donors.

A sample-barcoded 5' primer and a J-beta primer mix were used in a second PCR of about 7 to 12 cycles. TCRdb re-called the 5' RACE reads through MiXCR, storing one row per CDR3 protein. Of under 950,000 distinct CDR3 sequences listed, approximately 21% were seen once; the top ten hold less than 25%. About this clonotype: Its antigen is unidentified. The junction departs from the called germline gene at one end, perhaps through a read error.

Sequences were obtained from blood. The source is a man between 65 and 79 years old in good health.

CDR3 coding DNA: TGTGCCAGCAGCGTAGAACTAGCGGAACCCACAGATACACAGTATTTT. Translated: CASSVELAEPTDTQYF. The chain joins TRBV9 to TRBJ2-3; 8 bases are a match to TRBD2. The CDR3 covers 16 residues. Germline CDR1 is SGDLS and CDR2 is YYNGEE.